This passage covers 10 T cell receptor beta chains from one sample sequenced in a study of cytomegalovirus exposure and HLA in healthy donors. 60 Vbeta and 13 Jbeta primers were used in PCR. Some clones are missing from TCRdb's copy, which holds only in-frame ones; the method was immunoSEQ multiplex PCR. This repertoire shows roughly 250,000 clones, roughly four fifths found once; its top ten account for roughly 2%. Sequenced: PBMCs. Source of these receptors: a woman between 40 and 50 years old in good health and CMV-seropositive.

This clone was detected a few times. The V and J genes are TRBV7-9 and TRBJ2-7, with 9 bases aligning to TRBD1. This CDR3 is built from 14 residues. CDR1 is SEHNR, CDR2 FQNEAQ, per germline (reference sequence). After removal of 6 bases from V and 4 bases from J, the junction contained 7 bases not matched to a gene. Here the CDR3 DNA reads TGTGCCAGCAGTAATACAGGGGGCGCATACGAGCAGTACTTC. It yields the protein CASSNTGGAYEQYF.

V gene TRBV7-9 combines with J gene TRBJ1-3; the D gene is possibly TRBD1 (6 bases). Germline loops: CDR1 SEHNR, CDR2 FQNEAQ (reference sequence). V was pared by 5 bases and J by 1 base, with 15 bases between. The CDR3 loop spans 16 amino acids. This chain's CDR3 is CASSQPTTGSGNTIYF. The DNA for the CDR3 is TGTGCCAGCAGCCAACCGACCACAGGGTCTGGAAACACCATATATTTT.

Here the CDR3 reads CASLLGVGAGELFF. CDR3 bases: TGTGCCAGCCTACTAGGCGTTGGGGCCGGGGAGCTGTTTTTT. The V call is TRBV19, the J call TRBJ2-2, with D possibly matching TRBD2 (5 bases). The CDR3 spans 14 residues. Germline V CDR1 and CDR2: LNHDA, SQIVND (reference sequence). The germline V and J ends were trimmed by 9 bases and 6 bases, with 17 bases remaining between them.

The CDR3 reads CASSSDGTANTEAFF. In DNA, the CDR3 is TGCGCCAGCAGCTCAGATGGGACAGCGAACACTGAAGCTTTCTTT. The chain is built from TRBV5-1 and TRBJ1-1, with 7 positions matching TRBD1. The V gene's germline CDR1 is SGHRS and CDR2 YFSETQ. This CDR3 spans 15 amino acids. Trimming at V came to 3 bases and at J to 1 base, leaving 6 bases not matched to a gene.

This clone was counted between two and nine times. The gene calls are TRBV5-1 and TRBJ2-1, with a weak D call TRBD2 (5 bases). The V end was cut by 0 bases, the J end by 6 bases, with 13 bases between. The CDR3 covers 15 residues. Germline assignment: CDR1 SGHRS and CDR2 YFSETQ. DNA of the CDR3: TGCGCCAGCAGCTTGGTGGGTGAGAGGGTCAATGAGCAGTTCTTC. Translating it yields CASSLVGERVNEQFF.

This clone was seen once. The rearrangement joins TRBV30 to TRBJ2-1; 7 bases align to TRBD2. V was clipped by 5 bases and J by 5 bases; unmatched bases: 3. The CDR3 is 12 amino acids. Germline V CDR1 and CDR2: GTSNPN, SVGIG (reference sequence). This CDR3 is CAWSGGNNEQFF. CDR3 coding DNA: TGTGCCTGGTCGGGGGGAAACAATGAGCAGTTCTTC.

This clone was detected only a few times. The J gene is TRBJ1-5, the V gene TRBV27; D gene unclear. The CDR3 contains 12 residues. V lost 4 bases to trimming and J lost 10 bases, with 11 bases between them. Germline V CDR1 and CDR2: MNHEY, SMNVEV (reference sequence). The CDR3 spells CASSSARGPQHF. CDR3 nucleotides: TGTGCCAGCAGTTCCGCCCGGGGACCCCAGCATTTT.

The chain uses TRBV11-2 and TRBJ2-3; D is perhaps TRBD2 (7 bases). This CDR3 comprises 17 residues. CDR1 and CDR2 from the germline V gene are SGHAT and FQNNGV. The ends were cut back, 6 bases at V and 7 bases at J, with 26 bases in the middle. Written as DNA, the CDR3 is TGTGCCAGCAGTTCACAGGGAACGGACGGGGGGCGAAATACGCAGTATTTT. Its protein is CASSSQGTDGGRNTQYF.

The chain joins TRBV30 to TRBJ2-7; weak D call: TRBD1 (6 bases). Germline V CDR1 and CDR2: GTSNPN, SVGIG (reference sequence). The CDR3 consists of 15 residues. Deletions cut 3 bases from V and 0 bases from J, with 15 bases between. CDR3 bases: TGTGCCTGGAGCCAACCGGGACAAAGCTCCTACGAGCAGTACTTC. Translation: CAWSQPGQSSYEQYF.

The chain combines TRBV5-1 with TRBJ2-1; no definite D call. The CDR3 runs 14 residues. Germline CDR1 is SGHRS and CDR2 is YFSETQ. With 0 bases removed from V and 7 bases from J, the gap between germline ends came to 11 bases. The CDR3 region is CASSLAGLNNEQFF. The CDR3 nucleotides read TGCGCCAGCAGCTTGGCAGGCTTAAATAATGAGCAGTTCTTC.